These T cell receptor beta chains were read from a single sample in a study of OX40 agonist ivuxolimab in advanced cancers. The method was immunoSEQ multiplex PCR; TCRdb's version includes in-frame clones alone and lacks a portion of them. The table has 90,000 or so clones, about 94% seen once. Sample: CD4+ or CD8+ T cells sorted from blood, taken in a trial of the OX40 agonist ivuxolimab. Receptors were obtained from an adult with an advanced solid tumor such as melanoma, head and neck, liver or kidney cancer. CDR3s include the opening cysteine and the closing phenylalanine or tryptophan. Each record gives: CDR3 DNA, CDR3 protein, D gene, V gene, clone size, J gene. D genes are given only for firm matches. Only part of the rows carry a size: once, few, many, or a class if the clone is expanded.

DNA: TGTGCCAGCTCACCTTCGGTTTCGGACACTGAAGCTTTCTTT; CDR3: CASSPSVSDTEAFF; D: NA; V: TRBV18; size: NA; J: TRBJ1-1
DNA: TGTGCCAGCAGCTGGAATACAGGGTTTAATGAAAAACTGTTTTTT; CDR3: CASSWNTGFNEKLFF; D: NA; V: TRBV5-5; size: NA; J: TRBJ1-4
DNA: TGTGCCAGCAGCGTCAGCGGGAGGGCCGAAGATACGCAGTATTTT; CDR3: CASSVSGRAEDTQYF; D: TRBD2; V: TRBV9; size: NA; J: TRBJ2-3
DNA: TGTGCCAGCTCACCAGGACAGGCCACCCCAGGCTACGAGCAGTACTTC; CDR3: CASSPGQATPGYEQYF; D: TRBD1; V: TRBV18; size: NA; J: TRBJ2-7
DNA: TGTGCCAGCAGCCCCTCTCCCACCGACCAGCCCCAGCATTTT; CDR3: CASSPSPTDQPQHF; D: NA; V: TRBV7-3; size: NA; J: TRBJ1-5
DNA: TGTGCCAGCAGCGTAGAGGTTGGCGTAGAACTCTACGAGCAGTACTTC; CDR3: CASSVEVGVELYEQYF; D: NA; V: TRBV9; size: NA; J: TRBJ2-7
DNA: TGTGCCAGCAGCTTAGTCGGGTGGGGCACCGGGGAGCTGTTTTTT; CDR3: CASSLVGWGTGELFF; D: NA; V: TRBV11-2; size: few; J: TRBJ2-2
DNA: TGTGCCAGCAAGCGACAAGGGGTCGGAGATACGCAGTATTTT; CDR3: CASKRQGVGDTQYF; D: NA; V: TRBV28; size: once; J: TRBJ2-3
DNA: TGTGCCAGCAGCTTAGCGGCTGGCGGGAAAGAGACCCAGTACTTC; CDR3: CASSLAAGGKETQYF; D: NA; V: TRBV7-9; size: once; J: TRBJ2-5
DNA: TGCGCCAGCAGCCCGTTTCGGGGAGGGAACACTGAAGCTTTCTTT; CDR3: CASSPFRGGNTEAFF; D: NA; V: TRBV5-1; size: NA; J: TRBJ1-1
DNA: TGTGCCAGCAGGGACCTCGACTCCTACGAGCAGTACTTC; CDR3: CASRDLDSYEQYF; D: NA; V: TRBV28; size: NA; J: TRBJ2-7
DNA: TGTGCCAGCAGCTTGCAGAACCCCGGGGGGAATTCACCCCTCCACTTT; CDR3: CASSLQNPGGNSPLHF; D: NA; V: TRBV5-4; size: NA; J: TRBJ1-6
DNA: TGTGCCAGCAGTTCAGGGGGAGGGACTTCCTACGAGCAGTACTTC; CDR3: CASSSGGGTSYEQYF; D: NA; V: TRBV28; size: NA; J: TRBJ2-7
DNA: TGTGCCAGCAGCCCTACTAGTCAGCCCACGCAGTATTTT; CDR3: CASSPTSQPTQYF; D: NA; V: TRBV28; size: NA; J: TRBJ2-3
DNA: TGTGCCACAGACCGGGATTTAACCGGGGAGCTGTTTTTT; CDR3: CATDRDLTGELFF; D: NA; V: TRBV15; size: NA; J: TRBJ2-2
DNA: TGTGCCTCGGAGGGTGGCGGGAGGAAGACAGATACGCAGTATTTT; CDR3: CASEGGGRKTDTQYF; D: TRBD2; V: TRBV7-8; size: NA; J: TRBJ2-3
DNA: TGTGCCAGCAGTTATCGGCAGGGCACCTACAATGAGCAGTTCTTC; CDR3: CASSYRQGTYNEQFF; D: NA; V: TRBV6-6; size: NA; J: TRBJ2-1
DNA: TGTGCCAGCAGCTATCTTACTGGGGCGGTAGATACGCAGTATTTT; CDR3: CASSYLTGAVDTQYF; D: NA; V: TRBV11-2; size: NA; J: TRBJ2-3
DNA: TGCGCCAGCAGCTTGGATTTGGCAGGGGGCGCGGAGACCCAGTACTTC; CDR3: CASSLDLAGGAETQYF; D: TRBD1; V: TRBV5-1; size: NA; J: TRBJ2-5
DNA: TGCGCCAGCAGCTTGATGAACGGCGAGCAGTACTTC; CDR3: CASSLMNGEQYF; D: NA; V: TRBV5-1; size: NA; J: TRBJ2-7
DNA: TGTGCCAGCAGCCCCGGGACGTCAGAGACCCAGTACTTC; CDR3: CASSPGTSETQYF; D: NA; V: TRBV5-6; size: NA; J: TRBJ2-5
DNA: TGTGCCAGCAGAGAGCTCGGGACAGGGAATGAAAAACTGTTTTTT; CDR3: CASRELGTGNEKLFF; D: TRBD1; V: TRBV27; size: NA; J: TRBJ1-4
DNA: TGTGCCAGCAGCTTAGCCTCTAGGGTGGGGGCTGAAACGCAGTATTTT; CDR3: CASSLASRVGAETQYF; D: NA; V: TRBV7-2; size: NA; J: TRBJ2-3
DNA: TGTGCCAGCAAACAGGGGAGTGGTATTGAAAAACTGTTTTTT; CDR3: CASKQGSGIEKLFF; D: TRBD1; V: TRBV6-5; size: NA; J: TRBJ1-4
DNA: TGCGCCAGCAGCTTGAATCCAGGGGGCGTTGAAGCTTTCTTT; CDR3: CASSLNPGGVEAFF; D: TRBD1; V: TRBV5-1; size: NA; J: TRBJ1-1
DNA: TGTGCCATCAGTGAGAGGGATCGGCGGGAGAGAAACACCGGGGAGCTGTTTTTT; CDR3: CAISERDRRERNTGELFF; D: TRBD2; V: TRBV10-3; size: NA; J: TRBJ2-2
DNA: TGTGCCAGCAGGTACCGGACAGGGGACAATCAGCCCCAGCATTTT; CDR3: CASRYRTGDNQPQHF; D: TRBD1; V: TRBV6-6; size: NA; J: TRBJ1-5
DNA: TGTGCCAGCAGCCAAGAGGGCACTAGCGGGAGGATTGAGCAGTTCTTC; CDR3: CASSQEGTSGRIEQFF; D: TRBD2; V: TRBV4-2; size: NA; J: TRBJ2-1
DNA: TGTGCCAGCTCACCGGGCCCAAACACTGAAGCTTTCTTT; CDR3: CASSPGPNTEAFF; D: NA; V: TRBV18; size: NA; J: TRBJ1-1
DNA: TGTGCCAGCAGCTTAGGGACAGGGCCATGGGAGACCCAGTACTTC; CDR3: CASSLGTGPWETQYF; D: TRBD1; V: TRBV7-3; size: NA; J: TRBJ2-5
DNA: TGCGCCAGCAGCTTGGTCCAAGAGGGGGAGACCCAGTACTTC; CDR3: CASSLVQEGETQYF; D: NA; V: TRBV5-1; size: NA; J: TRBJ2-5
DNA: TGTGCCAGCAGTGCGTTCGCCGGGGAGAACACTGAAGCTTTCTTT; CDR3: CASSAFAGENTEAFF; D: NA; V: TRBV6-1; size: once; J: TRBJ1-1
DNA: TGTGCCAGCAAGCCTGTGGCGCCGTTCTCTGGAAACACCATATATTTT; CDR3: CASKPVAPFSGNTIYF; D: NA; V: TRBV2; size: once; J: TRBJ1-3
DNA: TGTGCCAGCAGCGGACAGGGACTCCACTATGGCTACACCTTC; CDR3: CASSGQGLHYGYTF; D: TRBD1; V: TRBV7-9; size: NA; J: TRBJ1-2
DNA: TGTGCCAGCAGCGCCACGACAGGGGTAGAGACCCAGTACTTC; CDR3: CASSATTGVETQYF; D: TRBD1; V: TRBV5-6; size: NA; J: TRBJ2-5
DNA: TGTGCCAGCAGTGCCCCGGGCAGGACCTATTCTGGAAACACCATATATTTT; CDR3: CASSAPGRTYSGNTIYF; D: NA; V: TRBV2; size: NA; J: TRBJ1-3
DNA: TGTGCCATCAGTGAGTCGATGGCGGGAGGGAGCTACAATGAGCAGTTCTTC; CDR3: CAISESMAGGSYNEQFF; D: TRBD2; V: TRBV10-3; size: NA; J: TRBJ2-1
DNA: TGCGCCAGCAGCATGGACAGGGGACAACTAGAGACCCAGTACTTC; CDR3: CASSMDRGQLETQYF; D: TRBD1; V: TRBV5-1; size: NA; J: TRBJ2-5